The 22 T cell receptor beta chains below all came from one sample that was sequenced in a study of blood T cell repertoires in COVID-19. The protocol was immunoSEQ multiplex PCR, while the TCRdb copy is restricted to in-frame clones and leaves out a portion. The sample has tens of thousands of clones; approximately 86% are singletons. The sequenced sample was peripheral blood. The receptor set was obtained from a woman of 80 years or more with COVID-19, enrolled during active disease.

This sequence joins TRBV9 and TRBJ2-5; no firm D call. CDR1 is SGDLS and CDR2 is YYNGEE in the germline V gene. The CDR3 length is 16 residues. Trimming took 0 bases from V and 1 from J, leaving 13 bases between them. The CDR3 nucleotides read TGTGCCAGCAGCGTAGCGGTATTGGGCACCCAAGAGACCCAGTACTTC. Its translation: CASSVAVLGTQETQYF.

The chain couples TRBV3-1 (or the pseudogene TRBV3-2) to TRBJ1-5; tentatively, D is TRBD1 (6 bases). V lost 1 base to trimming and J lost 5 bases, with 15 bases between them. The germline CDR1 and CDR2 sequences are LGHDT and YNNKEL (reference sequence). This CDR3 is 16 amino acids long. In nucleotides, the CDR3 is TGTGCCAGCAGCCAAGGAGGGGGTCCCGCGGATCAGCCCCAGCATTTT. Translating it yields CASSQGGGPADQPQHF.

V is TRBV9 and J is TRBJ1-1; 9 nucleotides align to TRBD1. The CDR3 sequence is 16 residues long. Looked up from germline, CDR1 is SGDLS and CDR2 is YYNGEE. V lost 1 base, J lost 1 base, and 5 bases stayed unmatched. The CDR3, as DNA: TGTGCCAGCAGCGTACTGGACAGGGGCGGGAACACTGAAGCTTTCTTT. Translated, it gives CASSVLDRGGNTEAFF.

The chain joins TRBV3-1 (or the pseudogene TRBV3-2) to TRBJ2-7; 9 nucleotides line up with TRBD1. Per germline, CDR1 LGHDT and CDR2 YNNKEL (reference sequence). This CDR3 contains 17 residues. V gave up 4 bases and J gave up 7 bases; unmatched junction bases: 17. CDR3 residues: CASSRQFGQGPGGEQYF. DNA of the CDR3: TGTGCCAGCAGCCGTCAATTTGGACAGGGGCCCGGCGGAGAGCAGTACTTC.

This chain connects TRBV7-2 to TRBJ1-2, with a tentative D call TRBD1 (6 bases). This CDR3 spans 13 amino acids. Germline CDR1 SGHTA, CDR2 FQGNSA. V lost 8 bases, J lost 13 bases, and 23 bases lay in between. CDR3 amino acids: CASQGLGGRNLTF. CDR3 coding DNA: TGTGCCAGCCAGGGCCTGGGGGGGCGAAATCTCACCTTC.

This clone is a singleton in its sample. The chain couples TRBV7-2 to TRBJ1-5; D not resolved. Trimming stripped 5 bases from V and 6 bases from J, with 11 bases between. The CDR3 is 13 amino acids. Germline lookup yields CDR1 SGHTA and CDR2 FQGNSA. CDR3: CASSRDRGQPQHF. CDR3 bases: TGTGCCAGCAGCCGCGATCGGGGTCAGCCCCAGCATTTT.

The chain recombines TRBV7-8 with TRBJ1-5; possible D gene TRBD1, 5 bases. Deletions cut 5 bases from V and 3 bases from J, with 8 bases between. Germline V lookup: CDR1 SGHVS, CDR2 FQNEAQ. The CDR3 consists of 13 residues. CDR3 region: CASSTGPNQPQHF. DNA of the CDR3: TGTGCCAGCAGCACAGGACCCAATCAGCCCCAGCATTTT.

The J gene is TRBJ1-6, the V gene TRBV5-6; 8 bases match TRBD1. CDR3 size: 13 residues. Germline CDR1 SGHDT, CDR2 YYEEEE. The V segment lost 1 base and the J segment 14 bases; nucleotides outside the gene matches: 5. This CDR3 reads CASSLQGALTLHF. The CDR3 DNA is TGTGCCAGCAGCTTGCAGGGGGCCCTCACCCTCCACTTT.

The V gene is TRBV11-1, the J gene TRBJ2-7, with 7 bases aligning to TRBD2. Germline CDR1 and CDR2: SGHAT and FQDESV (reference sequence). The trim removed 6 bases at V and 6 bases at J, leaving 14 bases unmatched. The CDR3 has 15 amino acids. The CDR3 DNA is TGTGCCAGCAGTCCTCTAGCGGCGGGGATGACCGAGCAGTACTTC. It specifies CASSPLAAGMTEQYF.

This chain links TRBV27 with TRBJ2-7, with a possible D match to TRBD2 (6 bases). The CDR3 length is 14 residues. V was clipped by 7 bases and J by 3 bases, with 16 bases between them. Germline lookup yields CDR1 MNHEY and CDR2 SMNVEV (reference sequence). The CDR3, as DNA: TGTGCCAGCACTCCCGGGGCGGGGAACTACGAGCAGTACTTC. This codes for CASTPGAGNYEQYF.

This clone was recorded a few times. The genes are TRBV9 and TRBJ2-2; 7 bases map to TRBD1. V was pared by 0 bases and J by 4 bases, with 3 bases of the junction left unmatched. The germline V gene encodes CDR1 SGDLS and CDR2 YYNGEE. The CDR3 is made up of 15 amino acids. This CDR3 reads CASSVEGQPTGELFF. The CDR3 coding sequence is TGTGCCAGCAGCGTAGAGGGACAGCCCACCGGGGAGCTGTTTTTT.

The chain links TRBV30 to TRBJ1-2; TRBD1 might be the D (6 bases). The ends were cut back, 3 bases at V and 5 bases at J, with 13 bases in the middle. Germline V gene data show CDR1 as GTSNPN and CDR2 as SVGIG (reference sequence). This CDR3 contains 13 residues. The CDR3 bases are TGTGCCTGGAGCGTACAGGGCTTTTATGGCTACACCTTC. It encodes CAWSVQGFYGYTF.

The sample holds a few counts of this clone. This CDR3 is CASSQGQGQPQHF. Written as DNA, the CDR3 is TGCGCCAGCAGCCAGGGACAGGGGCAGCCCCAGCATTTT. V usage is TRBV4-1 and J usage is TRBJ1-5; 10 bases are a match to TRBD1. Unmatched junction bases numbered 0, after V lost 3 bases and J lost 7 bases. This CDR3 comprises 13 residues. Germline V gene data show CDR1 as MGHRA and CDR2 as YSYEKL.

As regards this clone: Other DNA sequences of this sample code for an identical CDR3. The genes are TRBV5-4 and TRBJ2-7, with 7 bases fitting TRBD1. Germline V gene sequence: CDR1 SGHNT, CDR2 YYREEE (reference sequence). The CDR3 runs to 13 residues. The ends lost 3 bases at V and 2 bases at J; junction bases unmatched: 2. The CDR3 loop is CASSSGTAYEQYF. In DNA form, the CDR3 reads TGTGCCAGCAGCTCCGGGACAGCCTACGAGCAGTACTTC.

V is TRBV7-3 and J is TRBJ2-2; D not resolved. The CDR3 sequence is 13 residues long. Trimming left V 5 bases short and J 7 bases short, with 11 bases between. The germline gives CDR1 SGHTA, CDR2 FQGTGA. This CDR3 is CASSQSPGGELFF. DNA for the CDR3: TGTGCCAGCAGCCAGTCCCCAGGCGGGGAGCTGTTTTTT.

The rearrangement joins TRBV30 to TRBJ1-2; D is undetermined. The V and J ends lost 2 bases and 1 base respectively, with 8 bases between them. The CDR3 runs 13 residues. Germline loops: CDR1 GTSNPN, CDR2 SVGIG (reference sequence). The chain's CDR3 is CAWSRLVNYGYTF. The CDR3 DNA sequence: TGTGCCTGGAGTAGACTAGTTAACTATGGCTACACCTTC.

The chain recombines TRBV2 with TRBJ2-7; tentative D call: TRBD2 (7 bases). Trimming removed 8 bases from V and 7 bases from J, with 21 bases in between. The CDR3 extends over 14 amino acids. Looked up from germline, CDR1 is SNHLY and CDR2 is FYNNEI. CDR3 nucleotide sequence: TGTGCCAGCTTAGCCTCTGCGGGGGCAGGTGAGCAGTACTTC. It encodes CASLASAGAGEQYF.

V and J are TRBV3-1 (or the pseudogene TRBV3-2) and TRBJ2-2; tentatively, D is TRBD1 (6 bases). The CDR3 consists of 16 residues. The germline gives CDR1 LGHDT, CDR2 YNNKEL (reference sequence). V gave up 4 bases and J gave up 1 base, with 13 bases separating them. The CDR3 DNA reads TGTGCCAGCAGCCCCCTAGGCAGGGGGAACACCGGGGAGCTGTTTTTT. It translates to CASSPLGRGNTGELFF.

The table lists this clone with a count of one. The chain combines TRBV28 with TRBJ2-7; D might be TRBD2 (5 bases). The CDR3 covers 12 residues. Germline lookup yields CDR1 MDHEN and CDR2 SYDVKM. Trimming stripped 7 bases from V and 4 bases from J, with 11 bases between. The CDR3 region is CASTRTAYEQYF. The CDR3 nucleotides read TGTGCCAGCACCCGGACTGCTTACGAGCAGTACTTC.

This clone has only a few counts. V gene TRBV24-1 combines with J gene TRBJ1-3; D not certain. CDR3 length equals 17 residues. The V end lost 4 bases, the J end lost 4 bases, and 19 bases lay between the germline ends. Germline V gene data show CDR1 as KGHDR and CDR2 as SFDVKD. CDR3 nucleotide sequence: TGTGCCACCAGTGAACTAAGACGGGGAACAGCGGGAAACACCATATATTTT. It translates to CATSELRRGTAGNTIYF.

About this clone: Other DNA sequences in this specimen translate into the identical CDR3. The rearrangement links TRBV5-1 to TRBJ2-3, with D hard to call. This CDR3 region has 12 residues. Germline V gene lookup returns CDR1 SGHRS and CDR2 YFSETQ. The V end lost 3 bases, the J end lost 1 base, and 3 bases lay between the germline ends. This CDR3 reads CASSSGTDTQYF. CDR3 coding DNA: TGCGCCAGCAGCTCGGGCACAGATACGCAGTATTTT. Full variable domain (outside the CDR3, taken from reference TRBV5-1 and TRBJ2-3): KAGVTQTPRYLIKTRGQQVTLSCSPISGHRSVSWYQQTPGQGLQFLFEYFSETQRNKGNFPGRFSGRQFSNSRSEMNVSTLELGDSALYLCASSSGTDTQYFGPGTRLTVL.

The V gene is TRBV18, the J gene TRBJ1-2; 9 bases match TRBD1. The CDR3 has 14 residues. Trimming removed 6 bases from V and 6 bases from J; junction bases left unmatched: 8. Germline V gene sequence: CDR1 KGHSH, CDR2 LQKENI. CDR3 bases: TGTGCCAGCTCGCACAGGGGGCGAAGGGATGGCTACACCTTC. It codes for CASSHRGRRDGYTF.